The entry below gives a single T cell receptor beta chain sequence along with its context. Seattle patient enrollment occurred during active infection, with longitudinal follow-up thereafter. The sample originates from a study of blood T cell repertoires in COVID-19. Overall study context: Sites across the United States, Italy and Spain contributed samples from acute and convalescent COVID-19. The cDNA or gDNA used as material had been derived from T cells, B-cell-depleted T cells, or PBMCs.

Original processing notes: Amplified reference gene primers provided the basis for estimating nucleated cell counts. Data came from immunoSEQ multiplex PCR; TCRdb stores just in-frame clones and leaves some out. V and J calls and clone size are as listed in that table; D and trimming were resolved from the DNA. The profile shows about 270,000 clones, 84% of them singletons. Germline V CDR1 and CDR2: SGDLS, YYNGEE. The length of the CDR3 is 18 residues. Trimming took 0 bases from V and 8 from J; bases not matched to a gene: 14. The sequencing sample was made of peripheral blood. The source is a human donor with COVID-19, enrolled during active disease. The donor label of this sample is uncertain. The V and J genes are TRBV9 and TRBJ2-1; TRBD1 matches 10 bases. CDR3 residues: CASSVAFAGQGFGDEQFF. In DNA form, the CDR3 reads TGTGCCAGCAGCGTAGCTTTTGCGGGACAGGGGTTCGGGGATGAGCAGTTCTTC.